These T cell receptor beta chains were read from a single sample in a study of beta chain features in type 1 diabetes. TCRdb keeps only in-frame clones here, not all; method: immunoSEQ multiplex PCR. The top ten hold about 4% of the sample, which has fewer than 25,000 clones, about two thirds seen once. Material: Tregs from blood. All receptors come from a man between 18 and 35 years old with type 1 diabetes. The CDR3 runs from the conserved cysteine through the conserved F or W. The D gene is left open where the match is weak. The size of a clone is reported for some rows only, either as once, few or many, or as a class for expanded clones.

V gene	clone size	D gene	J gene	CDR3 DNA	CDR3 protein
TRBV28	.	.	TRBJ2-2	TGTGCCAGCAGTTCCCCAGGGGATAACACCGGGGAGCTGTTTTTT	CASSSPGDNTGELFF
TRBV2	.	TRBD2	TRBJ2-1	TGTGCCAGCAGTGAAGTCGGGAGCGGAGTAGCGGGGGGACTATACAATGAGCAGTTCTTC	CASSEVGSGVAGGLYNEQFF
TRBV6-1	once	.	TRBJ2-2	TGTGCCAGCAGTCTACGGGACACTTACACCGGGGAGCTGTTTTTT	CASSLRDTYTGELFF
TRBV28	few	.	TRBJ2-7	TGTGCCAGCAGTTTTTACGGGGACTACGAGCAGTACTTC	CASSFYGDYEQYF
TRBV29-1	.	TRBD1	TRBJ2-4	TGCAGCGTTGCCGGGACAGGGGGCTCCCACGGGGAAAACATTCAGTACTTC	CSVAGTGGSHGENIQYF
TRBV5-1	.	.	TRBJ1-5	TGCGCCAGCAGCTTGGAGGCAGGGTATCAGCCCCAGCATTTT	CASSLEAGYQPQHF
TRBV6-5	few	TRBD2	TRBJ2-7	TGTGCCAGCAGTTCGCGACTAGCGGCTTCCTACGAGCAGTACTTC	CASSSRLAASYEQYF
TRBV5-1	.	TRBD1	TRBJ2-7	TGCGCCAGCAGCTCGACAGGGATTACGTCCTACGAGCAGTACTTC	CASSSTGITSYEQYF
TRBV7-2	.	TRBD2	TRBJ2-3	TGTGCCAGCAGCCCGGGACTAGCCGTGCAGCGTTCTACAGATACGCAGTATTTT	CASSPGLAVQRSTDTQYF
TRBV25-1	few	TRBD2	TRBJ2-1	TGTGCCAGCAGTGAATCGGGCGGGAGGGCTTATGAGCAGTTCTTC	CASSESGGRAYEQFF
TRBV11-2	.	.	TRBJ1-3	TGTGCCACCTCGGGAGGGCTTGGAGACACCATATATTTT	CATSGGLGDTIYF
TRBV7-2	.	TRBD2	TRBJ2-1	TGTGCCAGCAGCTTAGTAGCGGGACCCTACAATGAGCAGTTCTTC	CASSLVAGPYNEQFF
TRBV5-4	.	.	TRBJ2-4	TGTGCCAGCAGCCCGGTGGGGGGGGCCGACATTCAGTACTTC	CASSPVGGADIQYF
TRBV11-2	.	TRBD2	TRBJ2-7	TGTGCCAGCAGCTTAGACCCCGGACTAGCGGGAAGCTACGAGCAGTACTTC	CASSLDPGLAGSYEQYF
TRBV2	.	TRBD1	TRBJ1-5	TGTGCCAGCAGTGGGACAGGGTACAGTCAGCCCCAGCATTTT	CASSGTGYSQPQHF
TRBV14	.	TRBD2	TRBJ2-7	TGTGCCAGCAGCCGGCGGCTAGCGGCTCGGAGGGAGCAGTACTTC	CASSRRLAARREQYF
TRBV6-6	.	.	TRBJ2-7	TGTGCCAGCAGTAGAGCCACGACCTACGAGCAGTACTTC	CASSRATTYEQYF
TRBV6-5	.	TRBD1	TRBJ2-3	TGTGCCAGCAGTGCGGGACAGGCCAAGGCCGATACGCAGTATTTT	CASSAGQAKADTQYF
TRBV19	.	TRBD1	TRBJ1-5	TGTGCCAGTAGTATCCGGGACAGAGGAGGGGGCAATCAGCCCCAGCATTTT	CASSIRDRGGGNQPQHF
TRBV28	few	.	TRBJ2-7	TGTGCCAGCAGCGACCCCGGGCAGGGGCTCTACGAGCAGTACTTC	CASSDPGQGLYEQYF
TRBV5-1	.	TRBD1	TRBJ2-7	TGCGCCAGCAGCTTGGAAGGGGGCGGTTACGAGCAGTACTTC	CASSLEGGGYEQYF
TRBV10-3	.	.	TRBJ2-7	TGTGCCATCAGTGTCTCAGGGGTCGGGACCTACGAGCAGTACTTC	CAISVSGVGTYEQYF
TRBV7-9	few	TRBD2	TRBJ2-1	TGTGCCAGCAGCTTGCCGCTAGCGGGGGGGGATCTTTACAATGAGCAGTTCTTC	CASSLPLAGGDLYNEQFF